Sequencing of this T cell receptor beta chain was carried out in a study of CD4 T cells in relation to SARS-CoV-2 and coronaviruses. Using immunoSEQ multiplex PCR, the repertoire was profiled, and TCRdb retains in-frame clones only, with some absent. The table lists under 25,000 clones, about 80% of them singletons. This clone was found once. Its antigen is unknown. This CDR3 is built from 15 residues. V lost 7 bases, J lost 2 bases, and 8 bases stayed unmatched. Germline CDR1 SQVTM, CDR2 ANQGSEA. Unexposed donor CD4+ T cells date from about 2011-2018, before the COVID-19 pandemic. Isolation of CD4+ T cells took place after about 10 days in culture.

V gene TRBV29-1 combines with J gene TRBJ2-2; TRBD2 matches at 9 bases. This TCR derives from a human donor in good health. Sequencing was performed on CD4+ T cells from PBMCs, cultured in vitro. CDR3 DNA: TGCAGCGGCGCCACTAGCGGGCCTAACACCGGGGAGCTGTTTTTT. Encoded protein: CSGATSGPNTGELFF.